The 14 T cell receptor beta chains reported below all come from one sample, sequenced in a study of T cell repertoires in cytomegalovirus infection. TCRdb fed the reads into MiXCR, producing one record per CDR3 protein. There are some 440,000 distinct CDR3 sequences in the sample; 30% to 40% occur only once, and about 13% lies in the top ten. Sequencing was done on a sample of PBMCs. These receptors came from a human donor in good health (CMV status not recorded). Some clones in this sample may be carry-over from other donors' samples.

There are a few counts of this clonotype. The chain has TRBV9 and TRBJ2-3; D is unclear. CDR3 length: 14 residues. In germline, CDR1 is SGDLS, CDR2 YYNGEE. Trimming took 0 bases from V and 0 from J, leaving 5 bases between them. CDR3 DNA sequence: TGTGCCAGCAGCGTAGCGATCAGCACAGATACGCAGTATTTT. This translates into CASSVAISTDTQYF.

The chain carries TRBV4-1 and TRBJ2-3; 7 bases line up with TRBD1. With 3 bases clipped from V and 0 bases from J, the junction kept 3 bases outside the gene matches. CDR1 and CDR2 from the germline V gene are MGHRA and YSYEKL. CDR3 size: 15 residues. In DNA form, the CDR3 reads TGCGCCAGCAGCCAGATACAGGGGAGCACAGATACGCAGTATTTT. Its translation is CASSQIQGSTDTQYF.

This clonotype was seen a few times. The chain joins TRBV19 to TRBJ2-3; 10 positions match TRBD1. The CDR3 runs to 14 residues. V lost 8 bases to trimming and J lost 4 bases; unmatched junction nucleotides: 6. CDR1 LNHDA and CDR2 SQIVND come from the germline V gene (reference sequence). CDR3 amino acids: CASRTGGAADTQYF. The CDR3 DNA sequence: TGTGCCAGTCGGACAGGGGGAGCGGCAGATACGCAGTATTTT.

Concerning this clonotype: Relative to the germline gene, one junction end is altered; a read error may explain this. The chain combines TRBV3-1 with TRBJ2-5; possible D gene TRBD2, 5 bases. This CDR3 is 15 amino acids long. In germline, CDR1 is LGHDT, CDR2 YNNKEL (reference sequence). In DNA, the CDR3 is TGTGCCAGCAGCCAAGATAGCGCGGGTCTTGAGATCCAGTACTTC. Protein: CASSQDSAGLEIQYF.

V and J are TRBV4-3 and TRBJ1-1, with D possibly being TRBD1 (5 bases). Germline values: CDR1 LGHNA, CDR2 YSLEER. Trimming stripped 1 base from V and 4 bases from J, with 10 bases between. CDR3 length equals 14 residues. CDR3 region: CASSQVRGTTEAFF. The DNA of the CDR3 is TGCGCCAGCAGCCAAGTACGGGGGACCACTGAAGCTTTCTTT.

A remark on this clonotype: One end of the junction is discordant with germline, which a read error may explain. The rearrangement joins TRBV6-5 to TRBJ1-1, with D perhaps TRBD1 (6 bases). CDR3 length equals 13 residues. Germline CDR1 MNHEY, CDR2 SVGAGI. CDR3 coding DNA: TGTGCCAGCAGTAACACAGGGTTCACTGAAACTTTCTTT. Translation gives CASSNTGFTETFF.

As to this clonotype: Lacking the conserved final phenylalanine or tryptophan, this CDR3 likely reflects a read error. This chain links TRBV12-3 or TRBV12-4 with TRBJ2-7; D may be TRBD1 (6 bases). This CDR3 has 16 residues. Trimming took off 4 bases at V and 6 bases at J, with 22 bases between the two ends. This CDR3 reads CASSSTGPKGYLEQYL. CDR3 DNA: TGTGCCAGCAGTTCTACAGGGCCAAAGGGGTATCTCGAGCAGTACTTA.

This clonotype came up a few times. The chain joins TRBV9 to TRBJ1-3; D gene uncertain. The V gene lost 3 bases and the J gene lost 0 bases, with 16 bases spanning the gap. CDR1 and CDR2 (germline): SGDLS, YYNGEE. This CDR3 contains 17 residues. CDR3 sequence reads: CASSGRTDRSSGNTIYF. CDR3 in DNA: TGTGCCAGCAGCGGACGGACGGATCGGAGCTCTGGAAACACCATATATTTT.

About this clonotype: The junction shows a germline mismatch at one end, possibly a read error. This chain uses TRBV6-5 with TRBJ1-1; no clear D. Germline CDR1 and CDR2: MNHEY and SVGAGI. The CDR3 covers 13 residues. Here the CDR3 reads CASSYSDNSEAFF. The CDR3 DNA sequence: TGTGCCAGCAGTTACTCGGATAACAGTGAAGCTTTCTTT.

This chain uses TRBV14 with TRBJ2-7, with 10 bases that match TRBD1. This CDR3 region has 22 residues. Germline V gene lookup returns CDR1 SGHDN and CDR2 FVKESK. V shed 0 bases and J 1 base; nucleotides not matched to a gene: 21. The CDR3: CASSQDYTRGTGEHTGSYEQYF. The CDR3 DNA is TGTGCCAGCAGCCAAGATTATACAAGGGGGACAGGGGAACACACGGGATCCTACGAGCAGTACTTC.

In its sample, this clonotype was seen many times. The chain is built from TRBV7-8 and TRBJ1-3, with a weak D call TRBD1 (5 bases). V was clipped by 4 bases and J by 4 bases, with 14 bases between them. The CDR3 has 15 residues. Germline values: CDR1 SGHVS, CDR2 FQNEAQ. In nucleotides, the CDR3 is TGTGCCAGCAGCTACTCACCGGGACGGGGAAACACCATATATTTT. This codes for CASSYSPGRGNTIYF. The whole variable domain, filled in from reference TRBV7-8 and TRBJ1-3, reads GAGVSQSPRYKVAKRGQDVALRCDPISGHVSLFWYQQALGQGPEFLTYFQNEAQLDKSGLPSDRFFAERPEGSVSTLKIQRTQQEDSAVYLCASSYSPGRGNTIYFGEGSWLTVV.

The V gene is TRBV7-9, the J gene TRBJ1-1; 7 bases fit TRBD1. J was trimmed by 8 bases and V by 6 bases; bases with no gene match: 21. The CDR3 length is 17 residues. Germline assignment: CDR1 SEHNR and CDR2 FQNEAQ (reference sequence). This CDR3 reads CASRTTRSGTAASEAFF. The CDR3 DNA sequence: TGTGCCAGCAGAACAACAAGATCCGGGACAGCAGCTTCAGAAGCTTTCTTT.

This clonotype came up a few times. CDR3: CASSQDAAASYNSPLHF. CDR3 DNA: TGTGCCAGCAGCCAAGATGCCGCCGCCTCCTATAATTCACCCCTCCACTTT. This chain uses TRBV4-2 with TRBJ1-6; D is unclear. Germline V gene data show CDR1 as LGHNA and CDR2 as YNFKEQ. This CDR3 comprises 17 residues. V dropped 0 bases and J dropped 0 bases, with 9 bases sitting between them.

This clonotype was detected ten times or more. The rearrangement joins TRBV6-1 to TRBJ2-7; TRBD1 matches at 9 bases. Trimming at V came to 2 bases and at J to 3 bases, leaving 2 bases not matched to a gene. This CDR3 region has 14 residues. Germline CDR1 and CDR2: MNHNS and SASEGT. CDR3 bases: TGTGCCAGCAGTGAACCGGGACAGGGCTACGAGCAGTACTTC. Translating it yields CASSEPGQGYEQYF.